This paragraph covers one T cell receptor beta chain sequence. The data were taken from a study of blood T cell repertoires in COVID-19. About the research overall: The United States, Italy and Spain were the sources of the acute and convalescent COVID-19 samples. PBMCs, B-cell-depleted T cells, or T cells were the source of the cDNA or gDNA that made up the material.

The authors' processing: The authors estimated nucleated cell counts from reference gene primer amplification. The table came from immunoSEQ multiplex PCR; TCRdb's copy has only in-frame clones and leaves some out. D and trimming come from the DNA, and the V and J calls and clone size come from that table. The repertoire holds roughly 240,000 clones, with roughly 86% as singletons. With 1 base removed from V and 0 bases from J, the gap between germline ends came to 10 bases. Germline assignment: CDR1 LGHNA and CDR2 YSLEER. CDR3 length equals 16 residues. The chain joins TRBV4-3 to TRBJ1-3; perhaps TRBD1 as D (6 bases). Sequencing was carried out using peripheral blood. The source is a woman aged 55-70 years who had recovered from COVID-19. The CDR3 protein is CASSQGQANSGNTIYF. CDR3 DNA: TGCGCCAGCAGCCAAGGACAGGCGAACTCTGGAAACACCATATATTTT.